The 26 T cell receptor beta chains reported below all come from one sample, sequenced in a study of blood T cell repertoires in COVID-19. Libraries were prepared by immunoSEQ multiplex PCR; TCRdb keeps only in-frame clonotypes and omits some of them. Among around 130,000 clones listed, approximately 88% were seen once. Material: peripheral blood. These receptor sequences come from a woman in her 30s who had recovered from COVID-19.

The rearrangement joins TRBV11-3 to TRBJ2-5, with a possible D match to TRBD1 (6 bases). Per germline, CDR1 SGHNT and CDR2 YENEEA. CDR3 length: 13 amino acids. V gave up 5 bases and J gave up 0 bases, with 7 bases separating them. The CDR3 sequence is CASSQGYQETQYF. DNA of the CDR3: TGTGCCAGCAGCCAGGGGTACCAAGAGACCCAGTACTTC.

CDR3 nucleotides: TGTGCCAGCAGTTTGGGACAGGGCCCCTACGAGCAGTACTTC. Its protein is CASSLGQGPYEQYF. The chain combines TRBV27 with TRBJ2-7, with 9 bases fitting TRBD1. The CDR3 covers 14 residues. CDR1 is MNHEY, CDR2 SMNVEV, per germline (reference sequence). With 3 bases clipped from V and 2 bases from J, the junction kept 2 bases outside the gene matches.

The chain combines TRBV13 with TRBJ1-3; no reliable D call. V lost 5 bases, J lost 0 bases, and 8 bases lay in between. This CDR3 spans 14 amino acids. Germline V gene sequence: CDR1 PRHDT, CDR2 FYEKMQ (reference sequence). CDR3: CASSHSSSGNTIYF. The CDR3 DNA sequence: TGTGCCAGCAGCCATTCGAGCTCTGGAAACACCATATATTTT.

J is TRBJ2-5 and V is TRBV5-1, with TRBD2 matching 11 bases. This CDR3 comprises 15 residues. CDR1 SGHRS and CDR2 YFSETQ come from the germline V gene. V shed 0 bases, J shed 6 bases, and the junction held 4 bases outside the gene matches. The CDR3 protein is CASSLVAGGPQTQYF. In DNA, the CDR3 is TGCGCCAGCAGCTTGGTAGCGGGGGGGCCTCAGACCCAGTACTTC.

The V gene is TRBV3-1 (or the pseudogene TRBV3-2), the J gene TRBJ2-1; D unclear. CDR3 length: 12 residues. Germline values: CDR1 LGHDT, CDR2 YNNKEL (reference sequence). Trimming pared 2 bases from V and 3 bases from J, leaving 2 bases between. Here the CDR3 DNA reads TGTGCCAGCAGCCAACTCTACAATGAGCAGTTCTTC. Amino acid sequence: CASSQLYNEQFF.

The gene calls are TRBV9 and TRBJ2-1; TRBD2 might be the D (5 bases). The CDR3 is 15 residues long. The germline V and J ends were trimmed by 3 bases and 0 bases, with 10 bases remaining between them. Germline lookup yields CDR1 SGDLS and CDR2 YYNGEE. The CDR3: CASSATSGSYNEQFF. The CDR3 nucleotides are TGTGCCAGCAGCGCCACTAGTGGCTCCTACAATGAGCAGTTCTTC.

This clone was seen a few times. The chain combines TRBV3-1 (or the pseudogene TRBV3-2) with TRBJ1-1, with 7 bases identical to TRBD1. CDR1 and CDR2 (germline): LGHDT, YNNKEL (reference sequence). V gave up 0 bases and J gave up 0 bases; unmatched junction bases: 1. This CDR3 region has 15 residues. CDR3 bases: TGTGCCAGCAGCCAAGAAGGGGGCGTGAACACTGAAGCTTTCTTT. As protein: CASSQEGGVNTEAFF.

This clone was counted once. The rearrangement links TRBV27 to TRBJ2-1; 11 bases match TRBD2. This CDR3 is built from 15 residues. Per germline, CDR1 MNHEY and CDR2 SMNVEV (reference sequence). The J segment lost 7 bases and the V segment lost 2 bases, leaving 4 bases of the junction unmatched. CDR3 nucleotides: TGTGCCAGCAGTTTAATAGCGGGGGGGAAGAATGAGCAGTTCTTC. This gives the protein CASSLIAGGKNEQFF.

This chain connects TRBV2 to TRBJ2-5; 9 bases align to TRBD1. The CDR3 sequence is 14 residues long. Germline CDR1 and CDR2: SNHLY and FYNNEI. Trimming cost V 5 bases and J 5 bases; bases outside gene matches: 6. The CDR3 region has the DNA TGTGCCAGCAGTCAACAGGGGGCGAGGGAGACCCAGTACTTC. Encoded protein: CASSQQGARETQYF. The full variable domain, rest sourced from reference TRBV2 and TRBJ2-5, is EPEVTQTPSHQVTQMGQEVILRCVPISNHLYFYWYRQILGQKVEFLVSFYNNEISEKSEIFDDQFSVERPDGSNFTLKIRSTKLEDSAMYFCASSQQGARETQYFGPGTRLLVL.

CDR3 DNA: TGTGCCAGCAGCCTCGATGAGAACTATGGCTACACCTTC. As protein: CASSLDENYGYTF. This chain uses TRBV7-3 with TRBJ1-2; D ambiguous. Trimming took off 5 bases at V and 2 bases at J, with 9 bases between the two ends. The germline CDR1 and CDR2 sequences are SGHTA and FQGTGA. The length of the CDR3 is 13 residues.

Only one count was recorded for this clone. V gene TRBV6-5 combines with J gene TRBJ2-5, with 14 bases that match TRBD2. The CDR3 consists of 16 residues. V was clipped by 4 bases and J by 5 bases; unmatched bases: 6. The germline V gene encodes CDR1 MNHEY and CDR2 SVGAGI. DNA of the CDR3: TGTGCCAGCAGTTGGGGACTAGCGGGAGTTCGGGAGACCCAGTACTTC. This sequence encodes CASSWGLAGVRETQYF.

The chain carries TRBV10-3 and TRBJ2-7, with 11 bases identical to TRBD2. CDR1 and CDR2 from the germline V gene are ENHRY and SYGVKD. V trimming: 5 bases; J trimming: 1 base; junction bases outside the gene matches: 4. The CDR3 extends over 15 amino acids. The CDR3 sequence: CAISYSGRDSYEQYF. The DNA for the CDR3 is TGTGCCATCAGTTATAGCGGGAGGGATTCCTACGAGCAGTACTTC.

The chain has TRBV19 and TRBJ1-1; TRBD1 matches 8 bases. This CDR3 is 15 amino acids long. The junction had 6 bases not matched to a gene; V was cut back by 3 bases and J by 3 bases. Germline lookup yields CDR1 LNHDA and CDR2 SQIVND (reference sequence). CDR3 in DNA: TGTGCCAGTAGTATTTTCACAGGGGGGTACACTGAAGCTTTCTTT. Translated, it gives CASSIFTGGYTEAFF.

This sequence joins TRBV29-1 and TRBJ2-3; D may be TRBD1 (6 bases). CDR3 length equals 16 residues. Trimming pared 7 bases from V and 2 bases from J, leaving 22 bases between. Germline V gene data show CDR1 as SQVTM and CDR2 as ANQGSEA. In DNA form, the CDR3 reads TGCAGCGCCGATGGAACCGGGACACGGGACACAGATACGCAGTATTTT. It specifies CSADGTGTRDTDTQYF.

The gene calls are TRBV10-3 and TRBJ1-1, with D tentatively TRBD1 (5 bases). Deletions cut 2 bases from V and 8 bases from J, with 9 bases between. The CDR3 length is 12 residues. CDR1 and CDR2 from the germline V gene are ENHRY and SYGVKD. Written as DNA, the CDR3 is TGTGCCATCAGTGAGCTGACAGCAGAAGCTTTCTTT. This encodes CAISELTAEAFF.

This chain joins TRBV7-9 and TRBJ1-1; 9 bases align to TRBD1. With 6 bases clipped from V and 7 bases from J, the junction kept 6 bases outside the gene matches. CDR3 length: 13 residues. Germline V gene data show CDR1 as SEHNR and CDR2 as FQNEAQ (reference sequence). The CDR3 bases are TGTGCCAGCAGTCCCCCGGGACAGGGTGAAGCTTTCTTT. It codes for CASSPPGQGEAFF. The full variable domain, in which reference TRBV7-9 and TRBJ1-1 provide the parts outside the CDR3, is DTGVSQNPRHKITKRGQNVTFRCDPISEHNRLYWYRQTLGQGPEFLTYFQNEAQLEKSRLLSDRFSAERPKGSFSTLEIQRTEQGDSAMYLCASSPPGQGEAFFGQGTRLTVV.

The CDR3 sequence: CASSVQEGPQETQYF. The CDR3 DNA follows: TGTGCCAGCAGCGTTCAGGAGGGGCCACAAGAGACCCAGTACTTC. This chain uses TRBV11-1 with TRBJ2-5, with D possibly TRBD2 on 6 matching bases. Germline loops: CDR1 SGHAT, CDR2 FQDESV (reference sequence). This CDR3 comprises 15 residues. V lost 5 bases and J lost 2, with 15 bases in between.

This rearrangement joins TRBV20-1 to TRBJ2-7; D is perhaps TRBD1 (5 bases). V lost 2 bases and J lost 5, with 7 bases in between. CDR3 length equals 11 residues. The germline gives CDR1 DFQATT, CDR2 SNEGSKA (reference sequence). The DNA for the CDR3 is TGCAGTGCTAGACTAGGGGACGAGCAGTACTTC. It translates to CSARLGDEQYF.

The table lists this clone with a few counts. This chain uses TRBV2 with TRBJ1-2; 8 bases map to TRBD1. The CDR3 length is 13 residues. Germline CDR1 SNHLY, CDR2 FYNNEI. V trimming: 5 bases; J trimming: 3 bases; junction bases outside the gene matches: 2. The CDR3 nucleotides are TGTGCCAGCAGTCAACAGGGGGACTATGGCTACACCTTC. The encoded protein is CASSQQGDYGYTF.

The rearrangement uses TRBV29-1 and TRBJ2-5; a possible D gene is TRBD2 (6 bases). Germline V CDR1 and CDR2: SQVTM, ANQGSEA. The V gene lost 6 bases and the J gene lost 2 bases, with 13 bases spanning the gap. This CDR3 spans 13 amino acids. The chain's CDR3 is CSVTGTPQETQYF. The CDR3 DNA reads TGCAGCGTGACCGGGACTCCTCAAGAGACCCAGTACTTC.

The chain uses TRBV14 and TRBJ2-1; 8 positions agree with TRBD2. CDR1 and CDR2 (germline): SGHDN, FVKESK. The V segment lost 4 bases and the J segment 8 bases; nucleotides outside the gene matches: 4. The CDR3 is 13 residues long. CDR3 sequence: CASSRGLAYEQFF. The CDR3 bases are TGTGCCAGCAGCCGTGGACTAGCCTATGAGCAGTTCTTC.

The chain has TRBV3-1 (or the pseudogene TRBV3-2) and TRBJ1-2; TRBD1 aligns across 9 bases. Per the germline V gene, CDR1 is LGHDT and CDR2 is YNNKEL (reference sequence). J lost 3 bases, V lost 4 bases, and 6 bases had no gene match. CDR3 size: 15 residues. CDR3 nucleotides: TGTGCCAGCAGCCGATGGACAGGGGATGACTATGGCTACACCTTC. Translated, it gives CASSRWTGDDYGYTF.

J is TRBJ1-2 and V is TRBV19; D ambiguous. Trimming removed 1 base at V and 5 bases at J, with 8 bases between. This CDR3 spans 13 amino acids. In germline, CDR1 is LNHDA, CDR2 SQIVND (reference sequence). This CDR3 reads CASSIGERYGYTF. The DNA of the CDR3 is TGTGCCAGTAGTATAGGGGAGCGTTATGGCTACACCTTC.

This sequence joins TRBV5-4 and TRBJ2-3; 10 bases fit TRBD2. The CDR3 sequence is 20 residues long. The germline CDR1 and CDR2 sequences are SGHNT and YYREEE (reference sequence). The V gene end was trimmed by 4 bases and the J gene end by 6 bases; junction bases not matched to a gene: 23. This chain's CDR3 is CASSTPKRTSGERTGDTQYF. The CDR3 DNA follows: TGTGCCAGCAGCACCCCGAAGAGGACTAGCGGCGAAAGGACGGGGGATACGCAGTATTTT.

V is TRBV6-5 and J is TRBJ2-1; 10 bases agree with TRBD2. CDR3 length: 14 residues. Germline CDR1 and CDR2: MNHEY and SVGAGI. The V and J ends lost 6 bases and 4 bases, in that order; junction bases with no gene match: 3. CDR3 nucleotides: TGTGCCAGCAGGCTAGCGGGGGTATACAATGAGCAGTTCTTC. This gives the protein CASRLAGVYNEQFF.

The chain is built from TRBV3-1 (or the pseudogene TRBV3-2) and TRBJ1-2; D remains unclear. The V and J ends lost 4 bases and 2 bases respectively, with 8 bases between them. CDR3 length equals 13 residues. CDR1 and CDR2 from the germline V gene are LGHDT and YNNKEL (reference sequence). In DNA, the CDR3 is TGTGCCAGCAGCCGCGGAAAAAACTATGGCTACACCTTC. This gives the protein CASSRGKNYGYTF.